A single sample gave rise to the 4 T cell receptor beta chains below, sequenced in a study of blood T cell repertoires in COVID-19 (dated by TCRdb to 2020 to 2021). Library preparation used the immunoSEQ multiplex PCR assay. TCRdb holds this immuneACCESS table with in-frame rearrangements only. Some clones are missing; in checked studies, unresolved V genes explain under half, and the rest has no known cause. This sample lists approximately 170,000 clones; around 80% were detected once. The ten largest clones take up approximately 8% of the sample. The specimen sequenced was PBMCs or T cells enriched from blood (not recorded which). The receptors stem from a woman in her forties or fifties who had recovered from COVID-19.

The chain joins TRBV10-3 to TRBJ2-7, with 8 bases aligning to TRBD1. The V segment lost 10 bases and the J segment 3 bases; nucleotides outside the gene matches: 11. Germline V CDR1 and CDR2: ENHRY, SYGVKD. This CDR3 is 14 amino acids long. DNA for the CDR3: TGTGCCACTGAGTCGGGGACAGGTCTCTACGAGCAGTACTTC. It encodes CATESGTGLYEQYF.

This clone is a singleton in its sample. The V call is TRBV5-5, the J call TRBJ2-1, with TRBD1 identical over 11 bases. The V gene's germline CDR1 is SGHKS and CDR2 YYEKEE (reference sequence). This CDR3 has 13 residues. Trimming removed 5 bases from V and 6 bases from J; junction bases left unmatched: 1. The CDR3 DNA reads TGTGCCAGCAGAGGGACAGGGGGCAATGAGCAGTTCTTC. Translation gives CASRGTGGNEQFF.

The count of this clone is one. CDR3 protein: CASRGVNTEAFF. As DNA, the CDR3 is TGCGCCAGTAGGGGTGTGAACACTGAAGCTTTCTTT. The chain employs TRBV10-2 and TRBJ1-1; D is possibly TRBD1 (5 bases). CDR3 length: 12 residues. Looked up from germline, CDR1 is WSHSY and CDR2 is SAAADI. V lost 9 bases, J lost 0 bases, and 8 bases lay in between.

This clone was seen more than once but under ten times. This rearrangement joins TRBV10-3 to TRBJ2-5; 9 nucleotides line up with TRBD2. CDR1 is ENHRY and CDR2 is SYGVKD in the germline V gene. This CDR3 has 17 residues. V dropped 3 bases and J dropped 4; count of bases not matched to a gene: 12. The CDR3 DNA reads TGTGCCATCAGTGAATCATCTAGCGGGAAGAGGCGAGAGACCCAGTACTTC. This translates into CAISESSSGKRRETQYF.